The 4 T cell receptor beta chains below all came from one sample that was sequenced in a study of blood T cell repertoires in COVID-19. Some clones are missing from TCRdb's copy, which holds only in-frame ones; the method was immunoSEQ multiplex PCR. The sample carries around 180,000 clones, 87% recorded once. Sequencing used peripheral blood. Every receptor here comes from a man aged 35 to 55 with active or convalescent COVID-19.

The CDR3 region is CATSRDRGRGGDTQYF. Written as DNA, the CDR3 is TGTGCCACCAGCAGAGACAGGGGGCGAGGTGGAGATACGCAGTATTTT. The J gene is TRBJ2-3, the V gene TRBV15, with 8 bases fitting TRBD1. Per the germline V gene, CDR1 is LNHNV and CDR2 is YYDKDF (reference sequence). This CDR3 has 16 amino acids. Trimming took 0 bases from V and 5 from J; bases not matched to a gene: 7.

The rearrangement joins TRBV19 to TRBJ2-2; D is perhaps TRBD1 (6 bases). The CDR3 spans 16 residues. The ends were cut back, 5 bases at V and 6 bases at J, with 19 bases in the middle. Germline lookup yields CDR1 LNHDA and CDR2 SQIVND (reference sequence). Here the CDR3 DNA reads TGTGCCAGTAGTTCTCGACAGGCCCCAGGCGCCGGGGAGCTGTTTTTT. Translation gives CASSSRQAPGAGELFF. Full variable domain (remainder filled in from reference TRBV19 and TRBJ2-2): DGGITQSPKYLFRKEGQNVTLSCEQNLNHDAMYWYRQDPGQGLRLIYYSQIVNDFQKGDIAEGYSVSREKKESFPLTVTSAQKNPTAFYLCASSSRQAPGAGELFFGEGSRLTVL.

Here the CDR3 DNA reads TGTGCCAGCTCACGGGGGGGACAGGGCAATCAGCCCCAGCATTTT. Encoded protein: CASSRGGQGNQPQHF. The chain employs TRBV18 and TRBJ1-5; TRBD1 agrees at 8 bases. The junction had 4 bases not matched to a gene; V was cut back by 4 bases and J by 2 bases. This CDR3 has 15 amino acids. The germline V gene encodes CDR1 KGHSH and CDR2 LQKENI.

This clone has a handful of counts. This chain connects TRBV12-3 or TRBV12-4 to TRBJ1-4; D perhaps matches TRBD1 (5 bases). Trimming left V 6 bases short and J 4 bases short, with 9 bases between. The CDR3 loop spans 13 amino acids. The CDR3 DNA reads TGTGCCAGCAGCCGACAGAGTAATGAAAAACTGTTTTTT. Translated: CASSRQSNEKLFF.